This T cell receptor beta chain stems from a study of blood T cell repertoires in COVID-19 (TCRdb year 2020). About the investigation overall: The collaborator samples originated in the United States, Italy and Spain and spanned the acute and convalescent phases of COVID-19. The samples were drawn from two sources: the first 160 participants of the ongoing ImmuneRACE study, and 1,000 to 1,500 subjects contributed by 6 global collaborators. The sample metadata nearly always contained a de-identified subject ID, COVID-19 status, age in years and sex. Deeply sampled blood TCRbeta repertoires from subjects exposed to, actively infected with, or recovered from COVID-19 were included in the dataset. Where available, HLA class I and class II types were obtained from metadata supplied by the sample provider rather than from assay-based typing. The repertoires were released in a freely available public database meant as a resource for research on the immune response to SARS-CoV-2. The material from the prospective study consisted of cDNA or gDNA derived from T cells, B-cell-depleted T cells, or PBMCs.

TCRbeta CDR3 regions were amplified from genomic DNA using the immunoSEQ Assay, a bias-controlled multiplex PCR. Regarding the original processing steps: The number of nucleated cells in each sample was estimated by amplification of reference gene primers within the assay. Sequence reads were collapsed and filtered to measure the absolute abundance of every unique TCRbeta CDR3 rearrangement. For each sample, productive Simpson clonality was calculated as the square root of Simpson's diversity index across productive rearrangements. TCRdb's version of the immuneACCESS table is confined to in-frame rearrangements and falls short of the full clone set. An unresolved V gene accounts for under half of the shortfall where checked; the remainder is of unknown origin. V and J calls and clone size are copied from that table; D and trimming were computed from the DNA. The sample contains 30,000 to 40,000 clones, around nine tenths of them found a single time. The top ten hold roughly 13% of the sample.

The investigation overall reported the following: Clinical and demographic metadata were provided uncurated, with the amount varying by source and participant.

A note on this clone: This clone's antigen is unknown. It has no much larger one-base neighbor in the sample; base qualities were not kept.

The CDR1 and CDR2 encoded by the germline V gene are SNHLY and FYNNEI. V is cut back by 4 bases and J by 0 bases, with 6 bases in the junction unmatched. CDR3 length: 16 amino acids, cysteine to phenylalanine. The sequence is cut down to CDR3 DNA, 48 bases in frame from base 1. Collaborating institutions collected whole blood in K2EDTA tubes following their own protocols. Collaborator samples were shipped for TCRbeta analysis as frozen whole blood, isolated PBMCs, or DNA extracted from either sample type. This TCR was sampled from a human donor with active COVID-19. The donor label of this sample is uncertain. Material for sequencing was peripheral blood. The V and J genes are TRBV2 and TRBJ1-5, with 7 bases in between that match TRBD1. CDR3 sequence: CASSGPGTDSNQPQHF. The nucleotide sequence reads as follows: TGTGCCAGCAGTGGTCCCGGGACAGATAGCAATCAGCCCCAGCATTTT.